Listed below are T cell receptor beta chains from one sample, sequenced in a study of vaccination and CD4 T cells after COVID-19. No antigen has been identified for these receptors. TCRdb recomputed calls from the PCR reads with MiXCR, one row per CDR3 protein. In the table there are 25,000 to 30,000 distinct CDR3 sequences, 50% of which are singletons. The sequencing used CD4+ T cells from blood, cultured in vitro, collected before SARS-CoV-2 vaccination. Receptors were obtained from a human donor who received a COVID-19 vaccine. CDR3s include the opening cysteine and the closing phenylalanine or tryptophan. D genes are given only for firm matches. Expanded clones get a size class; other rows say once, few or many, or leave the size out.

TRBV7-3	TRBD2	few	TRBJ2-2	TGTGCCAGCAGCTCCCTCCCCCTAGCGGGGGCTGCCGGGGAGCTGTTTTTT	CASSSLPLAGAAGELFF
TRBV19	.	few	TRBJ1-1	TGTGCCAGTAGTATAGACCGGTACACTGAAGCTTTCTTT	CASSIDRYTEAFF
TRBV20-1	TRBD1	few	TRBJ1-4	TGCAGTGCTAGACCGACAGGGTGGGATGAAAAACTGTTTTTT	CSARPTGWDEKLFF
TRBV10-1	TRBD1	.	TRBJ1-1	TGCGCCAGCAGTGAGAATCGACAGGGTCACACTGAAGCTTTCTTT	CASSENRQGHTEAFF
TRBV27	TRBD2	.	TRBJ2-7	TGTGCCAGCAGTTTACGAGGAACGGTGGTAGCGGGCGAGCAGTACTTC	CASSLRGTVVAGEQYF
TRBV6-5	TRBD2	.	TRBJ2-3	TGTGCCAGCAGTTACAGGGCTAGCGGAACAGATACGCAGTATTTT	CASSYRASGTDTQYF
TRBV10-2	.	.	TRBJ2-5	TGCGCCAGCAGTGCGGGAGAGACCCAGTACTTC	CASSAGETQYF
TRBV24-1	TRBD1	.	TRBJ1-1	TGTGCCACCAGTGATCACTCCAGGGGGGTCGAGGAAGCTTTCTTT	CATSDHSRGVEEAFF
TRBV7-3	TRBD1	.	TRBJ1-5	TGTGCCAGCAGCCTAGTGGACAGGGGGTCTTTTAGCAATCAGCCCCAGCATTTT	CASSLVDRGSFSNQPQHF
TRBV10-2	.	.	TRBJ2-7	TGCGCCAGCAGTACAGGGTACGAGCAGTACTTC	CASSTGYEQYF
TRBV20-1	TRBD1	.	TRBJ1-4	TGCAGTGCTAGACCGGACAGGGAGAATGAAAAACTGTTTTTT	CSARPDRENEKLFF
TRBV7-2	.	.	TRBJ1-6	TGTGCCAGCAGCTTCGCCAGGGTGAATTCACCCCTCCACTTT	CASSFARVNSPLHF
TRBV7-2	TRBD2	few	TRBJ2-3	TGTGCCAGCAGTTCTGAAACTAGCGGGGGATCCCACCCCAGCACAGATACGCAGTATTTT	CASSSETSGGSHPSTDTQYF
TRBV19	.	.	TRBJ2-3	TGTGCCAGTGGCCGGAAAGGGGCCACGAGCACAGATACGCAGTATTTT	CASGRKGATSTDTQYF
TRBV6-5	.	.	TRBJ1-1	TGTGCCAGCAGTTACTCGCGGGCGCTGAACACTGAAGCTTTCTTT	CASSYSRALNTEAFF
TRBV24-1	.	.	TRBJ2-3	TGTGCCACCAGTGATTTAAGGAAGAGCACAGATACGCAGTATTTT	CATSDLRKSTDTQYF
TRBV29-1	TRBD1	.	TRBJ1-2	TGCAGCGTTCCCCGGGACAGGGGGCATCACACCTTC	CSVPRDRGHHTF
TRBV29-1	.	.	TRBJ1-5	TGCAGCGTGTCCGGGGGGAGCAATCAGCCCCAGCATTTT	CSVSGGSNQPQHF
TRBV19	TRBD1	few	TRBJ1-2	TGTGCCAGTAGTACCGACAGGGTAGACTATGGCTACACCTTC	CASSTDRVDYGYTF
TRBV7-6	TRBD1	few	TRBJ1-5	TGTGCCAGCAGCTTGGGACAGGGGGCGAGCAATCAGCCCCAGCATTTT	CASSLGQGASNQPQHF
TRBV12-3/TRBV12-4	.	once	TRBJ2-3	TGTGCCAGCAGTCGGGTCAGAAGGACAGATACGCAGTATTTT	CASSRVRRTDTQYF
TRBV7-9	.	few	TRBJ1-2	TGTGCCAGCAGCTTTTCGTCTGGGGCAGGATACTTCGGCTACACCTTC	CASSFSSGAGYFGYTF
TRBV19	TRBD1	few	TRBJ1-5	TGTGCCAGTAGTGGGGGACAGCTAAATCAGCCCCAGCATTTT	CASSGGQLNQPQHF
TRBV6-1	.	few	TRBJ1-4	TGTGCCAGCAGTCCCTCTCCGGGGACGGATGAAAAACTGTTTTTT	CASSPSPGTDEKLFF
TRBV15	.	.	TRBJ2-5	TGTGCCACCAGCCCCGAGGGGTACCAAGAGACCCAGTACTTC	CATSPEGYQETQYF
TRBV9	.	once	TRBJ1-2	TGTGCCAGCAGCAGGGGAAAAGGCTATGGCTACACCTTC	CASSRGKGYGYTF
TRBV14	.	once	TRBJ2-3	TGTGCCAGCAGCCAAGTAGGGGGGCCCGGACCGAGGCAGTATTTT	CASSQVGGPGPRQYF
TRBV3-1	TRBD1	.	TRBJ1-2	TGTGCCAGCAGCCAACTAGGACAGGGCGGCGGCTACACCTTC	CASSQLGQGGGYTF
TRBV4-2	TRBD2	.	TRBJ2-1	TGTGCCAGCAGCCAAGATCTTACGGCTAGCGGGACAATCTACAATGAGCAGTTCTTC	CASSQDLTASGTIYNEQFF
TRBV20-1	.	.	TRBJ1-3	TGCAGTGCCCGAGGGGGGGGCCTGGGGAACACCATATATTTT	CSARGGGLGNTIYF
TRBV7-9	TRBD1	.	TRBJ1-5	TGTGCCAGCAGCAGACAGGGATCCAACCAGCCCCAGCATTTT	CASSRQGSNQPQHF
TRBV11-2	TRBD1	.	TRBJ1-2	TGTGCCAGCAGCTTAGGACCGAGTCGGGACAGGGGGGTTAGCTTCTTCACCTTC	CASSLGPSRDRGVSFFTF
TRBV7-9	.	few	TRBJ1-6	TGTGCCAGCAGCCTGACAGGTGGATCACCCCTCCACTTT	CASSLTGGSPLHF
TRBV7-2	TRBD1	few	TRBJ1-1	TGTGCCAGCAGCTTGGTAGGGACAGGGAAAGCTTTCTTT	CASSLVGTGKAFF
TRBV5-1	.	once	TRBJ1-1	TGCGCCAGCAGCTCCGATAGCTGGACCACAGGCTTGGCTTTCTTT	CASSSDSWTTGLAFF
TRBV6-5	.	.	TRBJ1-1	TGTGCCAGCAGGTCCTCGTTCATGAACACTGAAGCTTTCTTT	CASRSSFMNTEAFF
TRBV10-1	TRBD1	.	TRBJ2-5	TGCGCCAGCAGTGCCGTTCGAGGACAGGGGTCGGGGACCCAGTACTTC	CASSAVRGQGSGTQYF